The rows below give T cell receptor beta chains drawn from one sample of a study of blood T cell repertoires in COVID-19. The protocol was immunoSEQ multiplex PCR, while the TCRdb copy is restricted to in-frame clones and leaves out a portion. This table has 220,000 or so clones, around 86% appearing once. Specimen: peripheral blood. The receptor source for this set is a woman aged 50 to 65 with COVID-19, enrolled during active disease. Both conserved end residues are part of each CDR3. The D gene is left open where the match is weak. Some rows have no size entry. The others give once, few or many, or a class for an expanded clone.

v_call	j_call	d_call	clone_size	cdr3_aa	cdr3_nt
TRBV19	TRBJ2-2	-	-	CASSQRQPNTGELFF	TGTGCCAGTAGTCAGCGACAGCCGAACACCGGGGAGCTGTTTTTT
TRBV7-6	TRBJ1-1	-	-	CASSLATPGEGPLEAFF	TGTGCCAGCAGCTTAGCAACCCCTGGGGAGGGTCCTCTTGAAGCTTTCTTT
TRBV24-1	TRBJ1-5	-	-	CATSDLSGDQPQHF	TGTGCCACCAGTGATTTATCAGGGGATCAGCCCCAGCATTTT
TRBV12-3/TRBV12-4	TRBJ1-2	-	-	CASSYRGYTF	TGTGCCAGCAGTTATCGTGGCTACACCTTC
TRBV10-3	TRBJ1-1	-	once	CAISEVGGTEAFF	TGTGCCATCAGTGAGGTCGGGGGGACTGAAGCTTTCTTT
TRBV5-1	TRBJ2-1	-	-	CASSLDGRRVWEQFF	TGCGCCAGCAGCTTGGATGGGCGCAGGGTGTGGGAGCAGTTCTTC
TRBV7-8	TRBJ1-5	-	-	CASSLGASNSNQPQHF	TGTGCCAGCAGCTTAGGGGCTTCTAATAGCAATCAGCCCCAGCATTTT
TRBV27	TRBJ1-5	TRBD1	-	CASSLYAAGGVRQPQHF	TGTGCCAGCAGTTTATATGCAGCAGGGGGTGTCCGTCAGCCCCAGCATTTT
TRBV3-1/TRBV3-2	TRBJ1-2	TRBD1	-	CASSVRQGYYGYTF	TGTGCCAGCAGCGTCCGACAGGGGTACTATGGCTACACCTTC
TRBV5-4	TRBJ2-2	-	-	CASSSGRTGELFF	TGTGCCAGCAGCTCAGGCAGGACCGGGGAGCTGTTTTTT
TRBV7-2	TRBJ2-1	-	-	CASSFDGDNEQFF	TGTGCCAGCAGCTTTGACGGAGACAATGAGCAGTTCTTC
TRBV12-1	TRBJ2-3	-	once	CASSSPVGAQGDTQYF	TGTGCCAGCAGCTCCCCTGTGGGGGCCCAAGGAGATACGCAGTATTTT
TRBV19	TRBJ2-7	-	-	CASSIAVTYEQYF	TGTGCCAGTAGTATCGCAGTTACCTACGAGCAGTACTTC
TRBV5-1	TRBJ2-7	-	-	CASSSTQAYEQYF	TGCGCCAGCAGCTCCACACAGGCCTACGAGCAGTACTTC
TRBV9	TRBJ1-3	-	-	CASSTGLGNTIYF	TGTGCCAGCAGTACAGGGTTAGGAAACACCATATATTTT
TRBV18	TRBJ2-3	TRBD2	-	CASSHLAGGNTDTQYF	TGTGCCAGCTCACACCTGGCGGGGGGAAACACAGATACGCAGTATTTT
TRBV27	TRBJ1-2	TRBD1	-	CASGSNRGRTNYGYTF	TGTGCCAGCGGTAGTAACAGGGGCCGAACTAACTATGGCTACACCTTC
TRBV28	TRBJ1-2	TRBD1	-	CASSPGWTGDHYGYTF	TGTGCCAGCAGCCCCGGTTGGACAGGGGATCACTATGGCTACACCTTC
TRBV24-1	TRBJ1-6	TRBD1	-	CATSAGGNSPLHF	TGTGCCACCAGTGCAGGGGGTAATTCACCCCTCCACTTT
TRBV9	TRBJ1-2	TRBD1	-	CASSSAGGGGYTF	TGTGCCAGCAGCTCGGCAGGGGGAGGAGGCTACACCTTC
TRBV24-1	TRBJ2-7	TRBD1	-	CATVTKGAEYYEQYF	TGTGCCACCGTAACGAAGGGGGCAGAGTACTACGAGCAGTACTTC
TRBV2	TRBJ1-3	TRBD1	-	CASSLTGGNTIYF	TGTGCCAGCAGCCTGACAGGGGGAAACACCATATATTTT
TRBV6-2/TRBV6-3	TRBJ1-2	-	-	CASSYRQGASNYGYTF	TGTGCCAGCAGTTACAGGCAGGGCGCTTCTAACTATGGCTACACCTTC
TRBV5-6	TRBJ2-7	-	-	CASNSRRGGVYEQYF	TGTGCCAGCAACTCCCGCAGAGGGGGGGTCTACGAGCAGTACTTC
TRBV5-4	TRBJ2-5	TRBD1	once	CASSSGTVSQETQYF	TGTGCCAGCAGTTCCGGGACAGTCAGCCAAGAGACCCAGTACTTC
TRBV29-1	TRBJ2-1	-	-	CSVDAKQKQFF	TGCAGCGTTGATGCTAAACAGAAGCAGTTCTTC
TRBV27	TRBJ2-7	TRBD1	once	CASSLRTPLTGGFRYEQYF	TGTGCCAGCAGTTTACGGACCCCCTTGACAGGGGGCTTTAGATACGAGCAGTACTTC
TRBV7-6	TRBJ1-4	TRBD1	-	CASSSTGTGGYEKLFF	TGTGCCAGCAGCTCGACCGGGACAGGAGGATACGAAAAACTGTTTTTT
TRBV7-2	TRBJ2-3	-	-	CASSLAGGARTDTQYF	TGTGCCAGCAGCTTAGCGGGCGGGGCCCGCACAGATACGCAGTATTTT
TRBV27	TRBJ1-3	-	-	CASSLTPPGVAGNTIYF	TGTGCCAGCAGTTTAACCCCTCCAGGGGTAGCTGGAAACACCATATATTTT
TRBV4-2	TRBJ1-1	-	-	CASSLRTGLDTEAFF	TGTGCCAGCAGCCTCCGAACAGGGTTAGACACTGAAGCTTTCTTT
TRBV5-5	TRBJ2-5	TRBD2	-	CASSLYGTNQETQYF	TGTGCCAGCAGCTTGTATGGGACTAACCAAGAGACCCAGTACTTC
TRBV2	TRBJ2-3	-	-	CASLRLGSTDTQYF	TGTGCCAGCCTCAGGTTGGGCTCCACAGATACGCAGTATTTT
TRBV28	TRBJ1-5	TRBD1	few	CASSKLQGNQPQHF	TGTGCCAGCAGTAAGTTACAGGGGAATCAGCCCCAGCATTTT
TRBV24-1	TRBJ1-5	TRBD1	-	CATSDSGQGWGNQPQHF	TGTGCCACCAGTGATTCAGGACAGGGCTGGGGCAATCAGCCCCAGCATTTT
TRBV7-9	TRBJ2-1	-	few	CASSFQYEQFF	TGTGCCAGCAGCTTCCAGTATGAGCAGTTCTTC
TRBV9	TRBJ2-2	-	-	CASSVGGARGTGELFF	TGTGCCAGCAGCGTAGGGGGAGCGCGGGGCACCGGGGAGCTGTTTTTT
TRBV28	TRBJ1-1	-	-	CASPPPFAGANTEAFF	TGTGCCAGCCCACCGCCTTTTGCGGGGGCCAACACTGAAGCTTTCTTT
TRBV4-1	TRBJ1-1	-	-	CASSQVPGAGNTEAFF	TGCGCCAGCAGCCAAGTACCAGGGGCTGGGAACACTGAAGCTTTCTTT
TRBV7-8	TRBJ2-1	-	-	CASSLSKNEQFF	TGTGCCAGCAGCTTAAGCAAAAATGAGCAGTTCTTC
TRBV4-3	TRBJ1-4	TRBD1	-	CASSQDGRTGVGANEKLFF	TGCGCCAGCAGCCAAGATGGCAGGACAGGGGTAGGAGCTAATGAAAAACTGTTTTTT
TRBV3-1/TRBV3-2	TRBJ2-1	TRBD2	-	CASSQLAGSYNEQFF	TGTGCCAGCAGCCAACTAGCGGGGTCCTACAATGAGCAGTTCTTC
TRBV10-2	TRBJ2-1	-	-	CASSERGSSYNEQFF	TGCGCCAGCAGTGAACGGGGGAGCTCCTACAATGAGCAGTTCTTC
TRBV7-2	TRBJ1-2	-	-	CASSLEGAYGYTF	TGTGCCAGCAGCTTAGAAGGGGCCTATGGCTACACCTTC
TRBV3-1/TRBV3-2	TRBJ2-7	TRBD1	-	CASRETGTGKGYEQYF	TGTGCCAGCAGGGAAACCGGGACAGGGAAGGGGTACGAGCAGTACTTC
TRBV5-1	TRBJ2-6	-	once	CASSPGHASGANVLTF	TGCGCCAGCAGCCCCGGACACGCCTCTGGGGCCAACGTCCTGACTTTC
TRBV28	TRBJ2-7	TRBD1	-	CASRDRGTYEQYF	TGTGCCAGCCGGGACAGGGGCACCTACGAGCAGTACTTC
TRBV28	TRBJ1-1	-	-	CASSLGVAMNTEAFF	TGTGCCAGCAGTCTAGGAGTTGCCATGAACACTGAAGCTTTCTTT
TRBV6-6	TRBJ1-5	TRBD1	-	CASSKTGGENQPQHF	TGTGCCAGCAGTAAGACAGGGGGCGAAAATCAGCCCCAGCATTTT
TRBV12-3/TRBV12-4	TRBJ1-2	-	-	CASSLSGGYGYTF	TGTGCCAGCAGTTTGTCGGGGGGATACGGCTACACCTTC
TRBV11-2	TRBJ2-3	TRBD2	-	CASSTLERGGVTDTQYF	TGTGCCAGCAGCACCCTGGAGCGGGGGGGGGTCACAGATACGCAGTATTTT
TRBV5-1	TRBJ1-6	TRBD1	-	CASSLEGQGNSPLHF	TGCGCCAGCAGCTTGGAAGGACAGGGGAATTCACCCCTCCACTTT
TRBV19	TRBJ2-3	-	-	CASSIVGGQGPDTQYF	TGTGCCAGTAGTATAGTTGGAGGGCAGGGACCAGATACGCAGTATTTT
TRBV19	TRBJ1-5	TRBD1	-	CASSIRRGQGNQPQHF	TGTGCCAGTAGTATAAGGAGGGGGCAAGGCAATCAGCCCCAGCATTTT
TRBV13	TRBJ2-3	-	-	CASSPSATDTQYF	TGTGCCAGCAGCCCAAGCGCCACAGATACGCAGTATTTT
TRBV7-2	TRBJ2-1	-	-	CASSHPGASNEQFF	TGTGCCAGCAGCCATCCTGGGGCTAGCAATGAGCAGTTCTTC
TRBV30	TRBJ2-5	-	-	CAWSVGGTQETQYF	TGTGCCTGGAGTGTAGGAGGGACGCAAGAGACCCAGTACTTC
TRBV19	TRBJ1-2	-	once	CASSIGGTVVGYTF	TGTGCCAGTAGTATAGGGGGCACAGTAGTTGGCTACACCTTC
TRBV7-8	TRBJ2-2	-	few	CASSHSTETGELFF	TGTGCCAGCAGTCACAGTACCGAAACCGGGGAGCTGTTTTTT
TRBV9	TRBJ1-2	-	-	CASSPREVYGYTF	TGTGCCAGCAGCCCTCGGGAAGTCTATGGCTACACCTTC